This T cell receptor (beta chain) was recorded in a study of shared clonotypes between healthy human individuals. Genomic DNA (from each subset) was split evenly across several immunoSEQ plates. TCRdb keeps only in-frame clones here, not all; method: immunoSEQ multiplex PCR. Of 2 million to 2.5 million clones in the sample, over 85% were seen once. In the case of this clone: Its antigen is not identified. The sample has other DNA sequences that encode this CDR3 too.

Study conclusions and caveats: A reduction in generation probabilities was seen for non-shared clonotypes relative to those shared by all four donors.

CDR1 is SGHTA, CDR2 FQGTGA, per germline. V was clipped by 1 base and J by 1 base, with 6 bases between them. The CDR3 sequence is 14 residues long. Free of recent acute infections or vaccinations, the donors were healthy HIV-negative adults. Investigators divided CD4+ cells into CD45RA+ naive and CD45RA-negative memory subsets. This chain joins TRBV7-3 and TRBJ2-3; D remains unclear. The sequence derives from a man aged 18-30 years in good health. Some clones in this sample may be carry-over from other donors' samples. Sequencing used naive CD4+ T cells from PBMCs. Subset specified: CD45RA+ positively selected. The CDR3 coding sequence is TGTGCCAGCAGCTTAAAAGCAGGCACAGATACGCAGTATTTT. The encoded protein is CASSLKAGTDTQYF.